The entry that follows covers one T cell receptor (beta chain) sequence. Its target is unknown. These data are taken from a study of cytomegalovirus exposure and HLA in healthy donors. Study conclusions and caveats: Associated with HLA alleles at 0.05 false discovery rate in a later analysis were around 17,000 TCR beta sequences. Analyses of presence and absence presupposed an approximately uniform sequencing depth across donors. The study reported that TCR beta sequences accurately predicted HLA-A and HLA-B alleles in most subjects.

PCR was performed using 60 Vbeta and 13 Jbeta primers. TCRdb's table, derived via immunoSEQ multiplex PCR, lists solely in-frame clones and lacks some. The top ten hold 3.8% of the sample, which has fewer than 130,000 clones, about 68% seen once. This CDR3 is 13 amino acids long. The V segment lost 5 bases and the J segment 3 bases; nucleotides outside the gene matches: 2. CDR1 SEHNR and CDR2 FQNEAQ come from the germline V gene (reference sequence). The sample taken for sequencing was PBMCs. The chain links TRBV7-9 to TRBJ1-1; 8 positions agree with TRBD1. The source of this sequence is a man younger than 40 in good health and CMV-seropositive. The chain's CDR3 is CASSTTGDTEAFF. The CDR3 DNA reads TGTGCCAGCAGCACGACAGGGGACACTGAAGCTTTCTTT.